Each of the 2 T cell receptor beta chains below was sequenced from the same sample in a study of glioma-infiltrating T cells. Using RNA template, CDR3s of TCR alpha and beta were amplified with iRepertoire arm-PCR. TCRdb ran MiXCR on the multiplex PCR reads and lists one entry per CDR3 protein. The profile shows over 140,000 distinct CDR3 sequences, roughly two fifths of them singletons. The sequenced material came from glioma tissue, nonneoplastic brain tissue, or PBMCs (not recorded which). All receptors come from a human donor with low-grade glioma or glioblastoma, undergoing nonglioma brain surgery, or in good health (not recorded which).

The J gene is TRBJ2-3, the V gene TRBV20-1, with a tentative D call TRBD1 (6 bases). Between the trimmed V and J ends, which lost 6 bases and 5 bases, there was a span of 12 bases. From germline, CDR1 is DFQATT and CDR2 SNEGSKA (reference sequence). This CDR3 region has 12 residues. CDR3 nucleotide sequence: TGCAGTGCACCGGGACATAGAGATACGCAGTATTTT. This sequence encodes CSAPGHRDTQYF.

This sequence joins TRBV2 and TRBJ2-5; a weak D match, TRBD2 (6 bases). In germline, CDR1 is SNHLY, CDR2 FYNNEI. The CDR3 spans 13 residues. Trimming removed 4 bases at V and 2 bases at J, with 8 bases between. The CDR3 sequence is CASSAGLQETQYF. Written as DNA, the CDR3 is TGTGCCAGCAGTGCGGGACTGCAAGAGACCCAGTACTTC.